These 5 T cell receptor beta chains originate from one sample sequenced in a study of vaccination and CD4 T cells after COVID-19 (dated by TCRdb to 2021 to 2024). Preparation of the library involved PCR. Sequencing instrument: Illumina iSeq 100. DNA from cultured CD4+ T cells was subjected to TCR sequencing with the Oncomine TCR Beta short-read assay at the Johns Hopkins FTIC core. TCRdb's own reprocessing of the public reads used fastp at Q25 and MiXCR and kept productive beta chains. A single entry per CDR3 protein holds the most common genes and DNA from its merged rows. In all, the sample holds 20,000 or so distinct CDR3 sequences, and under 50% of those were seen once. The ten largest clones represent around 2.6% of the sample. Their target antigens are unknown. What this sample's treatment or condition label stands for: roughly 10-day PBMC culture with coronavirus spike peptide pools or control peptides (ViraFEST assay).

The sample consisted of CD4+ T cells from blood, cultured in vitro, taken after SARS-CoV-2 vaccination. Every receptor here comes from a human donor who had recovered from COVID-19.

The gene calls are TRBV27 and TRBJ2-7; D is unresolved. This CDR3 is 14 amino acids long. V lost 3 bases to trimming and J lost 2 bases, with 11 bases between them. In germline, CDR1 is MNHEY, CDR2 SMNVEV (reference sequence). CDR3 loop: CASSFRRNPYEQYF. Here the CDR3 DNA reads TGTGCCAGCAGTTTCAGGCGGAATCCCTACGAGCAGTACTTC.

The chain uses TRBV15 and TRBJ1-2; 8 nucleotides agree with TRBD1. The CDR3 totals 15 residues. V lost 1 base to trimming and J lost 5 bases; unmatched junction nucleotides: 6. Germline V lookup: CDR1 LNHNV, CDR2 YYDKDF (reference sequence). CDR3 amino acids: CATSRAGTGSYGYTF. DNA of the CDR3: TGTGCCACCAGCAGAGCGGGGACAGGATCTTATGGCTACACCTTC.

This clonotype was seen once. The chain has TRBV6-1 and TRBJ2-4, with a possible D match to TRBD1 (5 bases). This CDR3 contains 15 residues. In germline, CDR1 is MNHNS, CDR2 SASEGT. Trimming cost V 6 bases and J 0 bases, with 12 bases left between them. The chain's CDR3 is CASSPGSGAKNIQYF. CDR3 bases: TGTGCCAGCAGCCCAGGGTCAGGAGCCAAAAACATTCAGTACTTC.

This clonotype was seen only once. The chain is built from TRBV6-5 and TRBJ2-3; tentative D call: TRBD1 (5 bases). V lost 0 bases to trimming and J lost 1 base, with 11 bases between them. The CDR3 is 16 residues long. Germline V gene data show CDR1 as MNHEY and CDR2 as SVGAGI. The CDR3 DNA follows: TGTGCCAGCAGTTACTCCAGGACATACCGCACAGATACGCAGTATTTT. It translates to CASSYSRTYRTDTQYF.

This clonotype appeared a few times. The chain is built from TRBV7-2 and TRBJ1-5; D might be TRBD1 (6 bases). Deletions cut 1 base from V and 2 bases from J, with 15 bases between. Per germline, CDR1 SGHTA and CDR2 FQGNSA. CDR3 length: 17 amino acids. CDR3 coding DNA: TGTGCCAGCAGCTTAGTGGGGACACGTACGGGCAATCAGCCCCAGCATTTT. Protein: CASSLVGTRTGNQPQHF.